The TCR beta chain under discussion was sequenced for a study of T cell responses to AZD1222 COVID-19 vaccine. This clone was observed a few times. Sequencing was performed with immunoSEQ multiplex PCR; in TCRdb, only in-frame clones are kept and a portion is missing. The sample includes about 160,000 clones, 88% of them seen just once. The sequencing here drew on peripheral blood, taken on day 0 of AZD1222 vaccination. This receptor was taken from an adult in good health.

The CDR3 sequence is CASSLGGAYNSPLHF. The CDR3 DNA follows: TGTGCCAGCAGCTTAGGAGGGGCCTATAATTCACCCCTCCACTTT. The chain combines TRBV11-2 with TRBJ1-6, with a weak D call TRBD1 (5 bases). The V gene's germline CDR1 is SGHAT and CDR2 FQNNGV. The germline V and J ends were trimmed by 1 base and 2 bases, with 6 bases remaining between them. CDR3 size: 15 residues.